Listed below are T cell receptor delta chains from one sample, sequenced in a study of Vδ1+ human thymocytes. TCRdb made new clone calls on the multiplex PCR reads using CATT. The repertoire holds some 54,000 delta-chain clones, with 15% to 20% as singletons. Material: Vdelta1+ gamma-delta thymocytes from the thymus. The receptor source for this set is a boy less than two years old who had congenital heart surgery. Both conserved end residues are part of each CDR3.

J gene: TRDJ1; V gene: TRDV1; CDR3 protein: CALGPAFLRPGARYTDKLIF
J gene: TRDJ1; V gene: TRDV1; CDR3 protein: CALGEPVRPSYDTGDRTPDKLIF
J gene: TRDJ1; V gene: TRDV1; CDR3 protein: CALGALGGFTDKLIF
J gene: TRDJ1; V gene: TRDV1; CDR3 protein: CALGEREGNEAGDTGGDKLIF
J gene: TRDJ1; V gene: TRDV1; CDR3 protein: CALGEVDFPVRELIF
J gene: TRDJ1; V gene: TRDV1; CDR3 protein: CALGELRYWGNTDKLIF
J gene: TRDJ1; V gene: TRDV1; CDR3 protein: CALGELFLRWGIRSTDKLIF
J gene: TRDJ1; V gene: TRDV1; CDR3 protein: CALGEPLILYWGSYTDKLIF
J gene: TRDJ1; V gene: TRDV1; CDR3 protein: CALGEESGGVRCTDKLIF
J gene: TRDJ1; V gene: TRDV1; CDR3 protein: CALGELPLRRMGIPYTDKLIF
J gene: TRDJ1; V gene: TRDV1; CDR3 protein: CALDQTGGSPDKLIF
J gene: TRDJ1; V gene: TRDV1; CDR3 protein: CALGERYRGSTDKLIF
J gene: TRDJ1; V gene: TRDV1; CDR3 protein: CALGDLPTSCTGGYWHTDKLIF
J gene: TRDJ1; V gene: TRDV1; CDR3 protein: CALADYFPPSTGTYTDKLIF
J gene: TRDJ1; V gene: TRDV1; CDR3 protein: CALGDRRPSPYAFTDKLIF
J gene: TRDJ1; V gene: TRDV1; CDR3 protein: CALGEPPRFNIRPGGYPYTDKLIF
J gene: TRDJ1; V gene: TRDV1; CDR3 protein: CALGELTETLYTDKLIF
J gene: TRDJ2; V gene: TRDV1; CDR3 protein: CALGPRPPPYWGILFF
J gene: TRDJ1; V gene: TRDV1; CDR3 protein: CALGELPRLGDTGDKLIF